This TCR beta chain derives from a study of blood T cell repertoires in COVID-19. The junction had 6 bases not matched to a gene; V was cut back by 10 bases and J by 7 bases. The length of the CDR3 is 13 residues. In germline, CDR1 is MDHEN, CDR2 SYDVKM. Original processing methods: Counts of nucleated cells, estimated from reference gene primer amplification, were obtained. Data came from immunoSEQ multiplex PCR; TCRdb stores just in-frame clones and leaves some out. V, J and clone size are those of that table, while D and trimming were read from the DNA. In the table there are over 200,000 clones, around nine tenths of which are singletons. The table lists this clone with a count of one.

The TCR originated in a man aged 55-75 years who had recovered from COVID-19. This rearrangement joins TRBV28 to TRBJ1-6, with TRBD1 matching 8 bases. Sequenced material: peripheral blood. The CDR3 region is CATSRDRNSPLHF. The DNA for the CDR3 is TGTGCCACCTCCCGGGACAGGAATTCACCCCTCCACTTT. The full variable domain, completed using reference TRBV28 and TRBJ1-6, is DVKVTQSSRYLVKRTGEKVFLECVQDMDHENMFWYRQDPGLGLRLIYFSYDVKMKEKGDIPEGYSVSREKKERFSLILESASTNQTSMYLCATSRDRNSPLHFGNGTRLTVT.